Shown below are 10 T cell receptor beta chains from a single sample sequenced in a study of T cell repertoires in cytomegalovirus infection. From the reads, TCRdb called clonotypes with MiXCR, one entry per CDR3 protein. The sample consists of under 200,000 distinct CDR3 sequences, roughly 20% of them appearing once. These receptors' antigens are unknown. Sequencing was performed on CD8+ T cells from cultured PBMCs, taken from culture after CMV antigen stimulation. The receptor set was obtained from a human donor in good health (CMV status not recorded). Some clones in this sample may be carry-over from other donors' samples.

This chain joins TRBV6-2 or TRBV6-3 and TRBJ2-1; 8 positions agree with TRBD2. The V gene end was trimmed by 2 bases and the J gene end by 8 bases; junction bases not matched to a gene: 5. CDR3 size: 14 residues. Germline V gene sequence: CDR1 MNHEY, CDR2 SVGEGT. In nucleotides, the CDR3 is TGTGCCAGCAGTTACCGGTCGGGAGGGTATGAGCAGTTCTTC. The encoded protein is CASSYRSGGYEQFF.

The V call is TRBV7-6, the J call TRBJ2-6; TRBD1 might be the D (6 bases). The length of the CDR3 is 16 residues. The ends were cut back, 2 bases at V and 1 base at J, with 9 bases in the middle. Germline V CDR1 and CDR2: SGHVS, FNYEAQ. The CDR3 loop is CASSLNTGSGANVLTF. The CDR3 coding sequence is TGTGCCAGCAGCTTAAACACAGGGTCTGGGGCCAACGTCCTGACTTTC.

Only a few counts were recorded for this clonotype. The rearrangement links TRBV7-2 to TRBJ2-7, with 12 bases aligning to TRBD1. J lost 4 bases, V lost 5 bases, and 9 bases had no gene match. There are 16 residues in the CDR3. Germline V gene lookup returns CDR1 SGHTA and CDR2 FQGNSA. CDR3 in DNA: TGTGCCAGCAGCGCACTGGGACAGGGGGCGCGGTACGAGCAGTACTTC. Its translation: CASSALGQGARYEQYF.

The gene calls are TRBV6-6 and TRBJ1-5; D not resolved. This CDR3 comprises 14 residues. Looked up from germline, CDR1 is MNHNY and CDR2 is SVGAGI (reference sequence). V was trimmed by 2 bases and J by 0 bases, leaving 5 bases between them. The CDR3 here is CASSYGDSNQPQHF. The DNA of the CDR3 is TGTGCCAGCAGTTACGGGGATAGCAATCAGCCCCAGCATTTT.

The chain links TRBV7-6 to TRBJ2-5; 10 positions agree with TRBD2. Unmatched junction bases numbered 4, after V lost 2 bases and J lost 4 bases. The CDR3 runs to 15 residues. The germline gives CDR1 SGHVS, CDR2 FNYEAQ. The chain's CDR3 is CASSLKTSGVETQYF. CDR3 bases: TGTGCCAGCAGCTTAAAAACTAGCGGGGTAGAGACCCAGTACTTC.

The chain recombines TRBV6-1 with TRBJ2-1, with D uncertain. CDR1 is MNHNS, CDR2 SASEGT, per germline. Between the trimmed V and J ends, which lost 1 base and 0 bases, there was a span of 7 bases. This CDR3 has 15 residues. In DNA, the CDR3 is TGTGCCAGCAGTGAAGATGTAAGCTCCTACAATGAGCAGTTCTTC. It is translated as CASSEDVSSYNEQFF.

V is TRBV24-1 and J is TRBJ2-3, with a possible D match to TRBD1 (5 bases). V was cut by 4 bases and J by 5 bases, with 18 bases left in between. The germline CDR1 and CDR2 sequences are KGHDR and SFDVKD. The CDR3 totals 16 residues. CDR3 sequence reads: CATSDVGSQGRDTQYF. The DNA for the CDR3 is TGTGCCACCAGTGACGTGGGCTCGCAGGGAAGAGATACGCAGTATTTT.

This chain links TRBV7-6 with TRBJ1-2; possible D gene TRBD1, 5 bases. Trimming took off 5 bases at V and 4 bases at J, with 14 bases between the two ends. The V gene's germline CDR1 is SGHVS and CDR2 FNYEAQ. The CDR3 totals 14 residues. The CDR3 nucleotides are TGTGCCAGCAGCCCATCGGGACCGCGCTATGGCTACACCTTC. Encoded protein: CASSPSGPRYGYTF.

This chain connects TRBV10-3 to TRBJ1-2; D gene uncertain. The CDR3 extends over 14 amino acids. The V end was cut by 3 bases, the J end by 4 bases, with 12 bases between. In germline, CDR1 is ENHRY, CDR2 SYGVKD. For the CDR3, the DNA is TGTGCCATCAGTGATAGGGAAGACGGCTATGGCTACACCTTC. Translation: CAISDREDGYGYTF.

This clonotype came up a few times. The chain recombines TRBV5-6 with TRBJ1-1; 8 bases fit TRBD1. Germline V gives CDR1 SGHDT, CDR2 YYEEEE. This CDR3 has 12 residues. The junction had 6 bases not matched to a gene; V was cut back by 3 bases and J by 11 bases. The CDR3 DNA is TGTGCCAGCAGCTCCCGGACAGGGCATGCTTTCTTT. Translated, it gives CASSSRTGHAFF.